This TCR beta chain was recorded in a study of Ad26.COV2.S vaccination and SARS-CoV-2 variants. Study-wide background: The study gave Ad26.COV2.S intramuscularly, once or twice 56 days apart.

General observations from the study: Ad26.COV2.S recipients had broader spike-specific TCRs (P = 0.0014).

Treatment meaning: approximately 18 received Ad26.COV2.S at low or high dose, single or two shots; about 5 received placebo; per-sample allocation not given. Sampling was performed 63 days after the first vaccine or placebo injection. A Boston donor was an adult aged 18-55 years. Its platform was an Ad26 vector, and its expressed antigen was Wuhan-strain SARS-CoV-2 spike. Sequenced by immunoSEQ multiplex PCR; TCRdb stores in-frame clones only, minus some. Of 440,000 or so clones in the sample, about 90% were seen once. This clone was observed a few times. Its antigen remains unknown. The CDR3 extends over 12 amino acids. Per germline, CDR1 MNHEY and CDR2 SVGEGT. The V and J ends lost 3 bases and 0 bases respectively, with 2 bases between them.

The material was peripheral blood, obtained in a trial of Ad26.COV2.S vaccine versus placebo. The TCR sequence derives from a person between 18 and 65 years old who received the Ad26.COV2.S COVID-19 vaccine or a placebo. The chain uses TRBV6-2 or TRBV6-3 and TRBJ1-1; no firm D call. The CDR3 region is CASSYLNTEAFF. The DNA for the CDR3 is TGTGCCAGCAGTTATCTGAACACTGAAGCTTTCTTT.